The T cell receptor beta chain described here comes from a study of blood T cell repertoires in COVID-19. At the level of the study: The United States, Italy and Spain were the sources of the acute and convalescent COVID-19 samples.

TCRdb's table, derived via immunoSEQ multiplex PCR, lists solely in-frame clones and lacks some. This sample has a few hundred thousand clones; about 88% occur once, and the top ten carry approximately 1.5%. The material sequenced was PBMCs or T cells enriched from blood (not recorded which). This receptor was identified in a woman between 18 and 30 years old who had been exposed to COVID-19.

The DNA of the CDR3 is TGTGCCAGCAGCCTAGCGGCCTCCTACAATGAGCAGTTCTTC. This encodes CASSLAASYNEQFF. The J gene is TRBJ2-1, the V gene TRBV6-5, with 7 bases aligning to TRBD2. This CDR3 comprises 14 residues. Germline loops: CDR1 MNHEY, CDR2 SVGAGI. J lost 0 bases, V lost 6 bases, and 2 bases had no gene match.